The TCR beta chain described here comes from a study of T cell responses to AZD1222 COVID-19 vaccine. Germline V gene sequence: CDR1 KGHDR, CDR2 SFDVKD. The ends were cut back, 5 bases at V and 3 bases at J, with 1 base in the middle. This CDR3 region has 10 residues. TCRdb's table, derived via immunoSEQ multiplex PCR, lists solely in-frame clones and lacks some. This table holds 55,000 to 65,000 clones, approximately 88% found once. The specimen was peripheral blood, collected on day 0 of AZD1222 vaccination. The chain is built from TRBV24-1 and TRBJ2-7; D ambiguous. The receptor was derived from an adult in good health. In DNA, the CDR3 is TGTGCCACCAGTGTCTACGAGCAGTACTTC. Translating gives CATSVYEQYF.